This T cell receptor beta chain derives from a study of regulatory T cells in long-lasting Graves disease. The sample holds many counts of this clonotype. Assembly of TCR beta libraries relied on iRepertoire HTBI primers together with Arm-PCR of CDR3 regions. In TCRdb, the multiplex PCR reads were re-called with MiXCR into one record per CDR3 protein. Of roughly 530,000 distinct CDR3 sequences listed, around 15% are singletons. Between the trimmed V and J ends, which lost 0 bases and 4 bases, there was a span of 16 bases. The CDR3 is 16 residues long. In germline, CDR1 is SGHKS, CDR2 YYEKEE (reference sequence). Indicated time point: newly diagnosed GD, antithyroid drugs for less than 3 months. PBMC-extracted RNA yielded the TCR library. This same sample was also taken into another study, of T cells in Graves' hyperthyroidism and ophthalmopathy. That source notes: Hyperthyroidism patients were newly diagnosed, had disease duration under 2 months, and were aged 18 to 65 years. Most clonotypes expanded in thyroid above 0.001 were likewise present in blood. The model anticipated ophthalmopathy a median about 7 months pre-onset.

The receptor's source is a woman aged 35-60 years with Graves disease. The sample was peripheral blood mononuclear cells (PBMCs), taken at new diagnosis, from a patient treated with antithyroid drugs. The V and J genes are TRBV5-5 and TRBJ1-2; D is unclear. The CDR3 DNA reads TGTGCCAGCAGCTTGGCGGTCACTCCTGGACTCTATGGCTACACCTTC. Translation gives CASSLAVTPGLYGYTF.